This T cell receptor beta chain comes out of a study of long-term antiretroviral therapy in people with HIV. Whole-study context: Samples from the earliest time points predate the 2015 immediate-ART recommendation by about a decade. Whole-study results and caveats: Blood sampling spanned 2004 to 2017, possibly under older ART regimens. Clones with expansion before ART led the repertoire at all time points. Among HIV repertoires, CDR3 length ranges were narrower than those of controls.

By share, this clone counts as medium-sized. Antigen specificity is unknown. The germline CDR1 and CDR2 sequences are SNHLY and FYNNEI. CDR3 length equals 14 residues. Trimming pared 6 bases from V and 3 bases from J, leaving 12 bases between. Version v3.0 of the immunoSEQ assay was performed at survey level. Measured with immunoSEQ multiplex PCR; TCRdb has only the in-frame clones, and not every one. This table holds about 20,000 clones, approximately 88% found once. This TCR was recovered from a woman in her 40s with HIV. Source: unsorted PBMCs, taken 1.2 years after starting antiretroviral therapy. V and J are TRBV2 and TRBJ1-5; D is undetermined. CDR3 coding DNA: TGTGCCAGCAGAGACCAGTTGGTCAATCAGCCCCAGCATTTT. As protein: CASRDQLVNQPQHF. Full variable domain (rest looked up from reference TRBV2 and TRBJ1-5): EPEVTQTPSHQVTQMGQEVILRCVPISNHLYFYWYRQILGQKVEFLVSFYNNEISEKSEIFDDQFSVERPDGSNFTLKIRSTKLEDSAMYFCASRDQLVNQPQHFGDGTRLSIL.